These 8 T cell receptor beta chains were sequenced from one sample in a study of blood T cell repertoires in COVID-19. Data came from immunoSEQ multiplex PCR; TCRdb stores just in-frame clones and leaves some out. The data hold over 200,000 clones, with approximately 84% observed a single time. Material for sequencing was PBMCs or T cells enriched from blood (not recorded which). Receptors were obtained from a man in his sixties who had recovered from COVID-19.

The V call is TRBV14, the J call TRBJ2-2; D gene unclear. The V gene's germline CDR1 is SGHDN and CDR2 FVKESK. V was pared by 1 base and J by 1 base, with 7 bases between. CDR3 length: 15 residues. CDR3 sequence reads: CASSQVSGNTGELFF. CDR3 nucleotides: TGTGCCAGCAGCCAAGTGTCAGGGAACACCGGGGAGCTGTTTTTT.

V and J are TRBV20-1 and TRBJ1-1; no firm D call. From germline, CDR1 is DFQATT and CDR2 SNEGSKA (reference sequence). V lost 3 bases and J 5 bases, leaving 7 bases between the germline ends. The CDR3 is 11 residues long. CDR3 residues: CSASQRTEAFF. The CDR3 DNA reads as TGCAGTGCTAGTCAACGGACTGAAGCTTTCTTT.

The J gene is TRBJ1-3, the V gene TRBV19; D is unresolved. The germline gives CDR1 LNHDA, CDR2 SQIVND (reference sequence). This CDR3 spans 16 amino acids. The V end lost 3 bases, the J end lost 0 bases, and 12 bases lay between the germline ends. The CDR3 reads CASSITRPHSGNTIYF. The DNA for the CDR3 is TGTGCCAGTAGTATTACCCGCCCACACTCTGGAAACACCATATATTTT. Full variable domain (remainder filled in from reference TRBV19 and TRBJ1-3): DGGITQSPKYLFRKEGQNVTLSCEQNLNHDAMYWYRQDPGQGLRLIYYSQIVNDFQKGDIAEGYSVSREKKESFPLTVTSAQKNPTAFYLCASSITRPHSGNTIYFGEGSWLTVV.

This chain connects TRBV19 to TRBJ1-4, with TRBD1 identical over 9 bases. The V gene end was trimmed by 5 bases and the J gene end by 7 bases; junction bases not matched to a gene: 5. The CDR3 loop spans 14 amino acids. Germline V CDR1 and CDR2: LNHDA, SQIVND (reference sequence). Here the CDR3 DNA reads TGTGCCAGTAGTTTCGGGACAGGGATTGAAAAACTGTTTTTT. Amino acid sequence: CASSFGTGIEKLFF.

This clone occurred once. The chain combines TRBV6-5 with TRBJ2-7; 8 bases are a match to TRBD1. Germline V gene lookup returns CDR1 MNHEY and CDR2 SVGAGI. V lost 6 bases and J lost 3; bases outside the gene matches: 10. The CDR3 consists of 15 residues. CDR3 DNA: TGTGCCAGCAGAACCCAACAGGGGGGACTCTACGAGCAGTACTTC. It specifies CASRTQQGGLYEQYF.

The CDR3 sequence: CASSLVGGTTNEKLFF. The CDR3 region has the DNA TGTGCCAGCAGCTTAGTTGGGGGGACCACTAATGAAAAACTGTTTTTT. The chain recombines TRBV7-8 with TRBJ1-4; D is perhaps TRBD1 (5 bases). This CDR3 contains 16 residues. Trimming left V 1 base short and J 2 bases short, with 11 bases between. Germline CDR1 and CDR2: SGHVS and FQNEAQ.

This clone was detected once. The rearrangement uses TRBV10-3 and TRBJ2-7; D may be TRBD2 (6 bases). The CDR3 sequence is 14 residues long. Germline values: CDR1 ENHRY, CDR2 SYGVKD. V lost 6 bases and J 0 bases, leaving 12 bases between the germline ends. The CDR3 DNA sequence: TGTGCCATCAGCCCGTCTAGCGACTCCTACGAGCAGTACTTC. Translating it yields CAISPSSDSYEQYF.

The chain recombines TRBV14 with TRBJ2-3, with D possibly matching TRBD1 (6 bases). This CDR3 spans 15 amino acids. V lost 1 base, J lost 3 bases, and 11 bases lay in between. Germline assignment: CDR1 SGHDN and CDR2 FVKESK. CDR3 amino acids: CASSQGQVVTDTQYF. DNA for the CDR3: TGTGCCAGCAGCCAAGGACAGGTTGTTACAGATACGCAGTATTTT.